This is a list of T cell receptor beta chains from one sample in a study of blood T cells in healthy people across ages. Each CDR3 protein is one row after TCRdb ran MiXCR on the 5' RACE reads. The sample consists of 1.5 million to 2 million distinct CDR3 sequences, about 30% of them appearing once. Sequenced material: blood. The source is a woman aged 25 to 45 in good health. The CDR3 runs from the conserved cysteine through the conserved F or W. Each record gives: V gene, clone size, J gene, D gene, CDR3 DNA, CDR3 protein. A D gene is named only where the DNA matches it firmly. Rows give clone size only sometimes, using once, few, many, or a class for an expanded clone.

TRBV15	.	TRBJ2-1	TRBD2	TGTGCCACCAGCAGGGGGACGGCTGGACTAGCCGGCAATGAGCAGTTCTTC	CATSRGTAGLAGNEQFF
TRBV7-9	.	TRBJ1-2	TRBD1	TGTGCCAGCAGCTTAGCCGGGACAGGCCCCCCCGGCTATGGCTACACCTTC	CASSLAGTGPPGYGYTF
TRBV6-2/TRBV6-3	.	TRBJ2-7	TRBD1	TGTGCCAGCAGTCCCTCACTCGACAGGGAGTACTTC	CASSPSLDREYF
TRBV20-1	.	TRBJ2-3	.	TGCAGTGCCCAAGTACGGACTAGCACAGATACGCAGTATTTT	CSAQVRTSTDTQYF
TRBV7-9	few	TRBJ1-2	TRBD1	TGTGCCAGCGCAGACAGGGCACCGGTCTATGGCTACACCTTC	CASADRAPVYGYTF
TRBV7-9	many	TRBJ2-1	TRBD2	TGTGCCAGCAGTCTACTAGCGGGCCTCTACAATGAGCAGTTCTTC	CASSLLAGLYNEQFF
TRBV6-6	.	TRBJ2-3	.	TGTGCCACAATCAGAGGGGACACAGATACGCAGTATTTT	CATIRGDTDTQYF
TRBV29-1	many	TRBJ2-7	.	TGCAGCGTTGCTGGCGGACTATACGAGCAGTACTTC	CSVAGGLYEQYF
TRBV7-2	.	TRBJ2-5	.	TGTGCCAACAGCTTACTCGGGGCAGAGACCCAGTACTTC	CANSLLGAETQYF
TRBV21-1	many	TRBJ2-7	.	TGTGCCAGCATCAGGAGCTCCTACGAGCAGTACTTC	CASIRSSYEQYF
TRBV2	.	TRBJ2-7	.	TGTGCCAGCAGTCGTTTTGACAGCTCCTACGAGCAGTACTTC	CASSRFDSSYEQYF
TRBV7-9	.	TRBJ1-2	.	TGTGCCAGCAGCCTCAGACTACAGGGTAGGGATGGCTACACCTTC	CASSLRLQGRDGYTF
TRBV5-6	few	TRBJ2-1	TRBD1	TGTGCCAGCAGCGAAAACGCCGGGACAGGGCTACACAATGAGCAGTTCTTC	CASSENAGTGLHNEQFF
TRBV5-1	many	TRBJ1-1	.	TGCGCCAGCAGCTTAGTAACGGGTGGCACTGAAGCTTTCTTT	CASSLVTGGTEAFF
TRBV29-1	.	TRBJ2-1	TRBD2	TGCAGCGTTGAAGAGCCCGGGACTAGCTCCTACAATGAGCAGTTCTTC	CSVEEPGTSSYNEQFF
TRBV9	.	TRBJ1-1	.	TGTGCCAGCAGCGTCCTCATACAGGGAGACACTGAAGCTTTCTTT	CASSVLIQGDTEAFF
TRBV30	once	TRBJ2-7	TRBD1	TGTGCCTGGAGTGGGGGACAGGGTGAAAACGAGCAGTACTTC	CAWSGGQGENEQYF
TRBV5-1	many	TRBJ2-5	.	TGCGCCAGCAGCTTAGACAGTCCTGAGGAGACCCAGTACTTC	CASSLDSPEETQYF
TRBV5-1	.	TRBJ2-7	TRBD1	TGCGCCAGTCAGACAGGGAACTCCCACGAGCAGTACTTC	CASQTGNSHEQYF
TRBV7-9	.	TRBJ2-7	TRBD2	TGTGCCAGCAGCTTAGGCCTAGCGGGGAAGGGGTACGAGCAGTACTTC	CASSLGLAGKGYEQYF
TRBV20-1	.	TRBJ2-3	.	TGCAGTGCTCCTCGACCGGGAATGAACACAGATACGCAGTATTTT	CSAPRPGMNTDTQYF
TRBV20-1	few	TRBJ2-1	.	TGCAGTGCTATTACGGGGACTGAGCAGTTCTTC	CSAITGTEQFF
TRBV28	.	TRBJ2-5	.	TGTGCCAGCAGTTTGCCGATTCAGGGAGAGACCCAGTACTTC	CASSLPIQGETQYF
TRBV7-2	.	TRBJ2-1	TRBD1	TGTGCCGGCAGCCCAAGGCTGGGACAGGGGAGCAATGAGCAGTTCTTC	CAGSPRLGQGSNEQFF